The 17 T cell receptor beta chains presented below share a single source sample, sequenced in a study of beta chain features in type 1 diabetes. Findings and limits, study-wide: Shortening that was moderate but significant affected the TCRB CDR3s of Type 1 diabetes patients in all four CD4+ subsets.

The entirety of the isolated RNA underwent reverse transcription, so expressed TCRB transcripts were sequenced. The repertoire was sequenced with immunoSEQ multiplex PCR; TCRdb's copy has only in-frame clones and lacks some. The data show around 140,000 clones, 7% to 10% seen once. No antigens are known for them. The specimen sequenced was central memory CD4+ T cells from blood. The source is a man aged 25 to 45 with type 1 diabetes.

This clone was observed at least ten times. V and J are TRBV10-3 and TRBJ2-3, with D unclear. The CDR3 covers 15 residues. CDR1 and CDR2 from the germline V gene are ENHRY and SYGVKD. V was cut by 0 bases and J by 2 bases, with 9 bases left in between. CDR3 DNA sequence: TGTGCCATCAGTGAGTCCACTACGTACACAGATACGCAGTATTTT. It translates to CAISESTTYTDTQYF.

The chain links TRBV6-1 to TRBJ1-5, with TRBD1 matching 7 bases. Germline V gene lookup returns CDR1 MNHNS and CDR2 SASEGT. This CDR3 has 14 residues. The V and J ends lost 0 bases and 4 bases, in that order; junction bases with no gene match: 0. The CDR3 DNA reads TGTGCCAGCAGTGAAGCGGGACAGAATCAGCCCCAGCATTTT. Translation: CASSEAGQNQPQHF.

The chain carries TRBV19 and TRBJ1-5; 8 bases are a match to TRBD1. Trimming took 9 bases from V and 2 from J; bases not matched to a gene: 6. This CDR3 has 14 residues. Germline CDR1 is LNHDA and CDR2 is SQIVND (reference sequence). In nucleotides, the CDR3 is TGTGCCAGCGCCCAGGGGGCCGGCAATCAGCCCCAGCATTTT. Protein: CASAQGAGNQPQHF.

This clone was picked up a small number of times. This rearrangement joins TRBV4-2 to TRBJ2-1, with D unresolved. Germline V lookup: CDR1 LGHNA, CDR2 YNFKEQ. The CDR3 has 16 residues. Trimming took 0 bases from V and 1 from J, leaving 10 bases between them. DNA for the CDR3: TGTGCCAGCAGCCAAGAAGCCTCCCATTCCTACAATGAGCAGTTCTTC. It codes for CASSQEASHSYNEQFF.

This clone was counted between two and nine times. The J gene is TRBJ1-5, the V gene TRBV28; a possible D gene is TRBD1 (6 bases). CDR1 is MDHEN, CDR2 SYDVKM, per germline. There are 18 residues in the CDR3. The V end lost 1 base, the J end lost 2 bases, and 18 bases lay between the germline ends. The CDR3, as DNA: TGTGCCAGCAGTTTATCGGGTTCGCTGGGGGCGGGCAATCAGCCCCAGCATTTT. Translating it yields CASSLSGSLGAGNQPQHF.

The sample holds a few counts of this clone. The genes are TRBV29-1 and TRBJ2-1; a possible D gene is TRBD2 (5 bases). The ends were cut back, 2 bases at V and 7 bases at J, with 9 bases in the middle. CDR3 length: 12 residues. Germline loops: CDR1 SQVTM, CDR2 ANQGSEA. As DNA, the CDR3 is TGCAGCGTTGAACAGAGGGCAAATGAGCAGTTCTTC. Its protein is CSVEQRANEQFF.

V is TRBV4-2 and J is TRBJ2-3; no clear D gene. Germline V CDR1 and CDR2: LGHNA, YNFKEQ. The CDR3 has 15 amino acids. Trimming took 0 bases from V and 6 from J, leaving 13 bases between them. This chain's CDR3 is CASSQDHAPRDTQYF. CDR3 sequence (DNA): TGTGCCAGCAGCCAAGATCATGCCCCCCGGGATACGCAGTATTTT.

The rearrangement joins TRBV5-1 to TRBJ2-2, with D maybe TRBD2 (6 bases). The germline V gene encodes CDR1 SGHRS and CDR2 YFSETQ. V lost 5 bases, J lost 5 bases, and 25 bases lay in between. The CDR3 is 18 residues long. The CDR3 loop is CASSLYMAGKGGTGELFF. The CDR3 nucleotides read TGCGCCAGCAGTCTATATATGGCGGGAAAGGGAGGAACCGGGGAGCTGTTTTTT. The variable domain in full, with the rest retrieved from reference TRBV5-1 and TRBJ2-2, is KAGVTQTPRYLIKTRGQQVTLSCSPISGHRSVSWYQQTPGQGLQFLFEYFSETQRNKGNFPGRFSGRQFSNSRSEMNVSTLELGDSALYLCASSLYMAGKGGTGELFFGEGSRLTVL.

The chain couples TRBV9 to TRBJ1-1; D unclear. Trimming removed 0 bases at V and 6 bases at J, with 9 bases between. Germline assignment: CDR1 SGDLS and CDR2 YYNGEE. There are 13 residues in the CDR3. CDR3 sequence reads: CASSVALGSEAFF. CDR3 bases: TGTGCCAGCAGCGTAGCTCTCGGGTCTGAAGCTTTCTTT.

Only one count was recorded for this clone. This chain uses TRBV19 with TRBJ1-6; TRBD1 agrees at 9 bases. The germline V gene has CDR1 LNHDA and CDR2 SQIVND (reference sequence). This CDR3 contains 16 residues. With 5 bases clipped from V and 6 bases from J, the junction kept 8 bases outside the gene matches. CDR3 coding DNA: TGTGCCAGTAGTGACAGGGGGAACACAGCTAATTCACCCCTCCACTTT. It translates to CASSDRGNTANSPLHF.

A few counts support this clone. The chain recombines TRBV30 with TRBJ2-7, with D possibly being TRBD2 (6 bases). The CDR3 is made up of 15 amino acids. Germline V gives CDR1 GTSNPN, CDR2 SVGIG (reference sequence). V lost 1 base and J lost 5, with 18 bases in between. The CDR3 is CAWSGGTPGSNEQYF. DNA of the CDR3: TGTGCCTGGAGTGGGGGGACTCCCGGGTCCAACGAGCAGTACTTC.

In its sample, this clone was seen many times. The chain joins TRBV18 to TRBJ2-5; TRBD2 might be the D (5 bases). CDR3 size: 12 residues. Trimming removed 3 bases from V and 4 bases from J, with 6 bases in between. In germline, CDR1 is KGHSH, CDR2 LQKENI. The CDR3 sequence: CASSPAGETQYF. The CDR3 DNA sequence: TGTGCCAGCTCACCGGCGGGAGAGACCCAGTACTTC. Supplemented by reference TRBV18 and TRBJ2-5, the full variable domain reads NAGVMQNPRHLVRRRGQEARLRCSPMKGHSHVYWYRQLPEEGLKFMVYLQKENIIDESGMPKERFSAEFPKEGPSILRIQQVVRGDSAAYFCASSPAGETQYFGPGTRLLVL.

The J gene is TRBJ2-6, the V gene TRBV5-1; weak D call: TRBD2 (6 bases). V was clipped by 2 bases and J by 1 base, with 16 bases between them. Germline CDR1 reads SGHRS; CDR2 reads YFSETQ. This CDR3 has 18 amino acids. The CDR3 coding sequence is TGCGCCAGCAGCTTCGATCCGACGGGGACTTCTGGGGCCAACGTCCTGACTTTC. Residues: CASSFDPTGTSGANVLTF.

A few counts support this clone. The V call is TRBV7-9, the J call TRBJ1-1; TRBD1 matches at 9 bases. This CDR3 contains 15 residues. V was pared by 4 bases and J by 9 bases, with 12 bases of the junction left unmatched. CDR1 SEHNR and CDR2 FQNEAQ come from the germline V gene (reference sequence). The CDR3 loop is CASSSDRGASWQAFF. The CDR3 nucleotides read TGTGCCAGCAGCTCCGACAGGGGGGCTTCGTGGCAAGCTTTCTTT.

The chain uses TRBV7-9 and TRBJ2-1; D perhaps matches TRBD2 (7 bases). The CDR3 is 15 amino acids. Germline CDR1 reads SEHNR; CDR2 reads FQNEAQ (reference sequence). For the CDR3, the DNA is TGTGAATCCAGCAGAGGGGGAGGGGATTGGAATGAGCAGTTCTTC. Translated: CESSRGGGDWNEQFF. The entire variable domain, with the rest obtained from reference TRBV7-9 and TRBJ2-1, is as follows: DTGVSQNPRHKITKRGQNVTFRCDPISEHNRLYWYRQTLGQGPEFLTYFQNEAQLEKSRLLSDRFSAERPKGSFSTLEIQRTEQGDSAMYLCESSRGGGDWNEQFFGPGTRLTVL.

This clone was observed a few times. The chain joins TRBV4-2 to TRBJ2-3; 14 bases agree with TRBD2. Germline V gene lookup returns CDR1 LGHNA and CDR2 YNFKEQ. J lost 0 bases, V lost 0 bases, and 14 bases had no gene match. This CDR3 comprises 22 residues. The CDR3 DNA follows: TGTGCCAGCAGCCAAGAACCCCTAAGACTAGCGGGGGGGCCTTCTAGCACAGATACGCAGTATTTT. Amino acids: CASSQEPLRLAGGPSSTDTQYF.

The chain has TRBV28 and TRBJ1-4, with unresolved D. The CDR3 runs to 14 residues. Trimming pared 2 bases from V and 2 bases from J, leaving 6 bases between. The germline CDR1 and CDR2 sequences are MDHEN and SYDVKM. The DNA for the CDR3 is TGTGCCAGCAGTTTAGCGGGGACTAATGAAAAACTGTTTTTT. Amino acid sequence: CASSLAGTNEKLFF.